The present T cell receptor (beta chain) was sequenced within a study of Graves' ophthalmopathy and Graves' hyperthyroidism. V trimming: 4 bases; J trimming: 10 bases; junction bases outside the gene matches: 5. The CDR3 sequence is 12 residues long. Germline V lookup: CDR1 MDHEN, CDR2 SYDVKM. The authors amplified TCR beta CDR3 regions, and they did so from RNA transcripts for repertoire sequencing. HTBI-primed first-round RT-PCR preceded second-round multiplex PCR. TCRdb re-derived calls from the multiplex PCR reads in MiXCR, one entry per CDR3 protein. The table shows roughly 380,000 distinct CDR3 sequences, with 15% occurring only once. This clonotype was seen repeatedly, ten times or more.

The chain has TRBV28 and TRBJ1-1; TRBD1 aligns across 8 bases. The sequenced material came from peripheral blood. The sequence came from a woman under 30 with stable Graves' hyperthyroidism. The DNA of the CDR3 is TGTGCCAGCAGTTCTCCAGGGGGCGGAGCTTTCTTT. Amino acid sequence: CASSSPGGGAFF. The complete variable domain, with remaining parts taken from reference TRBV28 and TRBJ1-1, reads DVKVTQSSRYLVKRTGEKVFLECVQDMDHENMFWYRQDPGLGLRLIYFSYDVKMKEKGDIPEGYSVSREKKERFSLILESASTNQTSMYLCASSSPGGGAFFGQGTRLTVV.